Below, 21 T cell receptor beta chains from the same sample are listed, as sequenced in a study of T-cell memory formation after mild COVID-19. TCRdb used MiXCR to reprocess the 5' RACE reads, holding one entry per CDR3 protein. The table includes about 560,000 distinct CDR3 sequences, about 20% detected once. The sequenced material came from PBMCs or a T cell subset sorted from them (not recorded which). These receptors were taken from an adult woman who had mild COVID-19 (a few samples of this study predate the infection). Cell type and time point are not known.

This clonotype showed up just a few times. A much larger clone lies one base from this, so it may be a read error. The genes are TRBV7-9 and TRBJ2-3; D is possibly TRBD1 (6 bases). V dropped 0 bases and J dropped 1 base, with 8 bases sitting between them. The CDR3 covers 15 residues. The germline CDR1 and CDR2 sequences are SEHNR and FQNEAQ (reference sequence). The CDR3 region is CASSLAQGRTDTQYF. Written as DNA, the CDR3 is TGTGCCAGCAGCTTAGCACAGGGCCGCACAGATACGCAGTATTTT.

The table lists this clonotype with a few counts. CDR3 nucleotides: TGTGCCAGCAGCCCCACCTACAGGGAGATAAATGAAGCTTTCTTT. Translating it yields CASSPTYREINEAFF. The chain is built from TRBV7-6 and TRBJ1-1, with D perhaps TRBD1 (6 bases). CDR3 length equals 15 residues. In germline, CDR1 is SGHVS, CDR2 FNYEAQ. V was cut by 5 bases and J by 7 bases, with 20 bases left in between.

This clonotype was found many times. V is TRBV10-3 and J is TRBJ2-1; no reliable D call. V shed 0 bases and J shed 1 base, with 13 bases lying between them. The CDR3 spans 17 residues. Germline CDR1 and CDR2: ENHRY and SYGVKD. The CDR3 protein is CAISESWGDGSYNEQFF. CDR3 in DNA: TGTGCCATCAGTGAGTCTTGGGGTGACGGGTCCTACAATGAGCAGTTCTTC.

CDR3 region: CASSLSQSSYEQYF. The CDR3 DNA reads TGTGCCAGCAGCTTATCACAGAGCTCCTACGAGCAGTACTTC. The V and J genes are TRBV7-9 and TRBJ2-7; D is unresolved. CDR3 length: 14 residues. The germline CDR1 and CDR2 sequences are SEHNR and FQNEAQ (reference sequence). Trimming removed 2 bases from V and 0 bases from J, with 8 bases in between.

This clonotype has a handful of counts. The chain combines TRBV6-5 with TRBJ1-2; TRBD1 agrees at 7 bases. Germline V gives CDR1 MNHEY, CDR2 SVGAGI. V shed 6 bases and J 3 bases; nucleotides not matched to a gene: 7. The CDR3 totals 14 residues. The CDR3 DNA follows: TGTGCCAGCAGGGAACAGGGGCTAGACTATGGCTACACCTTC. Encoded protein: CASREQGLDYGYTF.

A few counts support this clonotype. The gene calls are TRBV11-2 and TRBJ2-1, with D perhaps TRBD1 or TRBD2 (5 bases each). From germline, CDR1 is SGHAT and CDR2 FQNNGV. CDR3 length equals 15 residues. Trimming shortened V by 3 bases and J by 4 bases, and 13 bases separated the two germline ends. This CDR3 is CASSLARGVYNEQFF. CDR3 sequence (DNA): TGTGCCAGCAGCTTGGCGAGGGGAGTGTACAATGAGCAGTTCTTC. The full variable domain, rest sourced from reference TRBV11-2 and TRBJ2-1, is EAGVAQSPRYKIIEKRQSVAFWCNPISGHATLYWYQQILGQGPKLLIQFQNNGVVDDSQLPKDRFSAERLKGVDSTLKIQPAKLEDSAVYLCASSLARGVYNEQFFGPGTRLTVL.

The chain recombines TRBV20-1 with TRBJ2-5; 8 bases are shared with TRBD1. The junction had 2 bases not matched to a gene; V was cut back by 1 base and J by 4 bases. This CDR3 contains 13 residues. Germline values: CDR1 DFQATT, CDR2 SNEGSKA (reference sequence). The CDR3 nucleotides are TGCAGTGCTAGAGGACAGGGGATAGAGACCCAGTACTTC. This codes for CSARGQGIETQYF.

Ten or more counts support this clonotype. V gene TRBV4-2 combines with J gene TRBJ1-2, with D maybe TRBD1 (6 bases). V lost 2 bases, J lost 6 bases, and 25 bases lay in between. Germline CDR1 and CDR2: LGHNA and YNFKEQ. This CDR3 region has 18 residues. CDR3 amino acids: CASSQSGGQTPFVDGYTF. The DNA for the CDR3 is TGTGCCAGCAGCCAATCGGGCGGACAGACCCCCTTTGTCGATGGCTACACCTTC.

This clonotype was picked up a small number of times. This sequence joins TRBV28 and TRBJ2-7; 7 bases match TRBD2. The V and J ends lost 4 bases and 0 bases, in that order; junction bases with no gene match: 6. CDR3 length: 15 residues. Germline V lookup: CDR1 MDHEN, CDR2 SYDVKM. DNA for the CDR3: TGTGCCAGCAGTTCTTTGGGAGGGGCCTCCTACGAGCAGTACTTC. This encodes CASSSLGGASYEQYF.

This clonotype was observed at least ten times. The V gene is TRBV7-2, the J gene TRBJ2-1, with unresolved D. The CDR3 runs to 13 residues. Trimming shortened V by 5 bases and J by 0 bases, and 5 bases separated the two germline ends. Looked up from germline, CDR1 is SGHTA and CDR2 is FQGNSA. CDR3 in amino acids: CASSPSSYNEQFF. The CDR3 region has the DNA TGTGCCAGCAGCCCCAGCTCCTACAATGAGCAGTTCTTC.

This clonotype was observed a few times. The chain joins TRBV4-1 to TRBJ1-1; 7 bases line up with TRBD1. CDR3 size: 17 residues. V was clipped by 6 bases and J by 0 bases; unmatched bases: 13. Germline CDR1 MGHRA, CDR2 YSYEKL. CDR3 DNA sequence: TGCGCCAGCAGTAGATGGGGGGGGGACAGTTTGAACACTGAAGCTTTCTTT. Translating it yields CASSRWGGDSLNTEAFF.

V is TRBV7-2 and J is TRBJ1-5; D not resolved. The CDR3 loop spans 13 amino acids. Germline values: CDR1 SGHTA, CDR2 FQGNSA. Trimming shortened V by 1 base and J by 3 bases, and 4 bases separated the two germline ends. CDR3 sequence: CASSLVTNQPQHF. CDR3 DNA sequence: TGTGCCAGCAGCTTAGTTACCAATCAGCCCCAGCATTTT.

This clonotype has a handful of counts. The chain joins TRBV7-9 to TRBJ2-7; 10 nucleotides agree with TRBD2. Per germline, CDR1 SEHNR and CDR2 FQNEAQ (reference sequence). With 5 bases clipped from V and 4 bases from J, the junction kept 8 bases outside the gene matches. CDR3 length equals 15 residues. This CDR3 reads CASSLGLAETYEQYF. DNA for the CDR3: TGTGCCAGCAGCCTAGGACTAGCGGAGACATACGAGCAGTACTTC.

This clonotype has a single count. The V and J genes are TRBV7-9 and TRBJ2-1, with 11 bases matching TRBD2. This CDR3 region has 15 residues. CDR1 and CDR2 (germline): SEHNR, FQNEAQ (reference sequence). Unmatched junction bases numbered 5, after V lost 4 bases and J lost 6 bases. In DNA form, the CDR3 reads TGTGCCAGCAGCTCACCCGGGACTAGCGGCAATGAGCAGTTCTTC. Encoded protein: CASSSPGTSGNEQFF.

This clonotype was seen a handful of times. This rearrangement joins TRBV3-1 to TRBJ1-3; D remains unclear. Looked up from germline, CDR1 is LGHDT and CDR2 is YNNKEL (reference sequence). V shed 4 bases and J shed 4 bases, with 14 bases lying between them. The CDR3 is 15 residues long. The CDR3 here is CASSPSRARGNTIYF. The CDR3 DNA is TGTGCCAGCAGCCCGTCCCGGGCCCGCGGAAACACCATATATTTT. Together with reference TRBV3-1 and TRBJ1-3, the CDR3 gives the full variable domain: DTAVSQTPKYLVTQMGNDKSIKCEQNLGHDTMYWYKQDSKKFLKIMFSYNNKELIINETVPNRFSPKSPDKAHLNLHINSLELGDSAVYFCASSPSRARGNTIYFGEGSWLTVV.

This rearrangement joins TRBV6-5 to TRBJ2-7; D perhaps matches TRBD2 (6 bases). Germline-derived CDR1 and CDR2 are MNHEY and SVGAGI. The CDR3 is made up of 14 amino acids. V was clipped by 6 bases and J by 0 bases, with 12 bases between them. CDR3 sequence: CASRRESLSYEQYF. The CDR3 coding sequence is TGTGCCAGCAGACGGGAGTCCCTCTCCTACGAGCAGTACTTC.

In DNA, the CDR3 is TGTGCCAGCAGTTTCATGTTCACCGGGGAGCTGTTTTTT. Its translation: CASSFMFTGELFF. V usage is TRBV14 and J usage is TRBJ2-2, with D uncertain. The CDR3 spans 13 residues. V dropped 6 bases and J dropped 4 bases, with 9 bases sitting between them. The V gene's germline CDR1 is SGHDN and CDR2 FVKESK.

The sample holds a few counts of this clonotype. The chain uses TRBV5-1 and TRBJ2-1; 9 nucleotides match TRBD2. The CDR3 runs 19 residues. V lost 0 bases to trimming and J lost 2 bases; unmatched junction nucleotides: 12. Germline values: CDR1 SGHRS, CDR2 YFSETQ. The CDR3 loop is CASSLGEGQASGAYNEQFF. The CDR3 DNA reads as TGCGCCAGCAGCTTGGGGGAGGGCCAAGCTAGCGGGGCCTACAATGAGCAGTTCTTC.

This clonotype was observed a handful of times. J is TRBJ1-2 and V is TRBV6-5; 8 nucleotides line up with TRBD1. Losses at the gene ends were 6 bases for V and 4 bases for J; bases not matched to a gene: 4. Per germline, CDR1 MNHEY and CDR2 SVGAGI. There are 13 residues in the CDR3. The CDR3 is CASSGQGGYGYTF. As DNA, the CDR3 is TGTGCCAGCAGCGGACAGGGAGGCTATGGCTACACCTTC.

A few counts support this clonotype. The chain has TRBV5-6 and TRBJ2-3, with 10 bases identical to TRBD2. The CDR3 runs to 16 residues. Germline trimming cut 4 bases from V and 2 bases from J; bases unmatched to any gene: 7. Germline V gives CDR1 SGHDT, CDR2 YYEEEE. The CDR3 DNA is TGTGCCAGCAGCGTGACTAGCGGGTATGCCACAGATACGCAGTATTTT. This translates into CASSVTSGYATDTQYF.

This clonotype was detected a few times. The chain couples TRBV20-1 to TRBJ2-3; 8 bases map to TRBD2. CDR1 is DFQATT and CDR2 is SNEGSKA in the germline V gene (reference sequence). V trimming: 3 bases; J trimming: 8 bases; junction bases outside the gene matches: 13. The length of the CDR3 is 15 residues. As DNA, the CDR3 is TGCAGTGCTAGCTTACGGGGGGGGCTAGGTCGTACGCAGTATTTT. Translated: CSASLRGGLGRTQYF.